This T cell receptor beta chain was recovered during a study of T-cell memory formation after mild COVID-19. Study conclusions and caveats: Balance between CD4 and CD8 was seen in clones contracting day 15 to 85, and a CD4+ lean was seen in later expanders.

Amplification by 5'RACE using constant-segment primers produced TCR alpha and TCR beta cDNA libraries that carried sample barcodes and UMIs. TCRdb reprocessed the 5' RACE reads via MiXCR and lists one record per CDR3 protein. The sample lists about 150,000 distinct CDR3 sequences; roughly 14% were seen once. This clonotype occurred a few times. As yet, its antigen is unknown. The sequencing input was PBMCs or a T cell subset sorted from them (not recorded which). The source is an adult woman who had mild COVID-19 (a few samples of this study predate the infection). Cell type and time point are not known.

CDR3 bases: TGTGCCAGCAGCTTACAGGGGGGGGAAGGAGGTGAGCAGTTCTTC. This sequence encodes CASSLQGGEGGEQFF. The V gene is TRBV6-1, the J gene TRBJ2-1, with D perhaps TRBD1 (8 bases). The length of the CDR3 is 15 residues. The germline CDR1 and CDR2 sequences are MNHNS and SASEGT. Trimming took 6 bases from V and 9 from J, leaving 21 bases between them.